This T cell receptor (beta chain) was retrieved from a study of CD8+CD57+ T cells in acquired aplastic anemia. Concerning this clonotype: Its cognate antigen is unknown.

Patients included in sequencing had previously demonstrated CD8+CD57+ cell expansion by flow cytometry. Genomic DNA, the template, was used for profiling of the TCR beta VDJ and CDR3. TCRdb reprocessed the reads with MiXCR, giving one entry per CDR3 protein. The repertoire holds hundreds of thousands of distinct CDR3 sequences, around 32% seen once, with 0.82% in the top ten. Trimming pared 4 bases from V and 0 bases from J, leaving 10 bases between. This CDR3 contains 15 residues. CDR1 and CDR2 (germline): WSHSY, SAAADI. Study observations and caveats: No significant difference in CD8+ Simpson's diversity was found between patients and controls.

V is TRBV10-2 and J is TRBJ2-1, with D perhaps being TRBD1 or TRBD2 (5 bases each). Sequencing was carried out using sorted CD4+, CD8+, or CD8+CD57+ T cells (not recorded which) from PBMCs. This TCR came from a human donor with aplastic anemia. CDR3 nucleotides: TGCGCCAGCAGTGGAGGGGAGAGCTCCTACAATGAGCAGTTCTTC. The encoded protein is CASSGGESSYNEQFF.